This T cell receptor beta chain is drawn from a study of early T cells in non-severe SARS-CoV-2 infection. The table lists this clonotype with many counts. CDR1 is SGHRS and CDR2 is YFSETQ in the germline V gene. This CDR3 has 12 residues. Trimming left V 4 bases short and J 2 bases short, with 6 bases between. TCRdb fed the 5' RACE reads into MiXCR, producing one record per CDR3 protein. The profile covers some 97,000 distinct CDR3 sequences, with around 10% appearing a single time and around 4.7% taken by the ten largest. The material sequenced was whole blood, taken at baseline. The rearrangement joins TRBV5-1 to TRBJ1-1; no clear D. This receptor was identified in an adult who was a healthcare worker with PCR-confirmed SARS-CoV-2 infection or an uninfected control (not recorded which). CDR3 nucleotide sequence: TGCGCCAGCAGCAACGCCAACACTGAAGCTTTCTTT. Amino acid sequence: CASSNANTEAFF.